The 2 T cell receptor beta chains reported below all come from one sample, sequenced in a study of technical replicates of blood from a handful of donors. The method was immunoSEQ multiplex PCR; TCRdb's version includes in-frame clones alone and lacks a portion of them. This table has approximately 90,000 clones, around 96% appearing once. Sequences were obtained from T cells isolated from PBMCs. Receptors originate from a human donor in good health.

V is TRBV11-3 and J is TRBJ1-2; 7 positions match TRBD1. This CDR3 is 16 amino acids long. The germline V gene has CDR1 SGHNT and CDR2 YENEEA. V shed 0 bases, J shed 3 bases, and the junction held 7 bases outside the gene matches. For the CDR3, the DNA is TGTGCCAGCAGCTTAGATCTGGCAGGGGGGTACTATGGCTACACCTTC. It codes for CASSLDLAGGYYGYTF.

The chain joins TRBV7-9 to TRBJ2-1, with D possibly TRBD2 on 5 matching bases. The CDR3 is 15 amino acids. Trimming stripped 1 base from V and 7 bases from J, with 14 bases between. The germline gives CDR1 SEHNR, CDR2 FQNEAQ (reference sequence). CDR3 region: CASSLVRGTENEQFF. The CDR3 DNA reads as TGTGCCAGCAGCTTAGTTCGGGGAACTGAGAATGAGCAGTTCTTC.